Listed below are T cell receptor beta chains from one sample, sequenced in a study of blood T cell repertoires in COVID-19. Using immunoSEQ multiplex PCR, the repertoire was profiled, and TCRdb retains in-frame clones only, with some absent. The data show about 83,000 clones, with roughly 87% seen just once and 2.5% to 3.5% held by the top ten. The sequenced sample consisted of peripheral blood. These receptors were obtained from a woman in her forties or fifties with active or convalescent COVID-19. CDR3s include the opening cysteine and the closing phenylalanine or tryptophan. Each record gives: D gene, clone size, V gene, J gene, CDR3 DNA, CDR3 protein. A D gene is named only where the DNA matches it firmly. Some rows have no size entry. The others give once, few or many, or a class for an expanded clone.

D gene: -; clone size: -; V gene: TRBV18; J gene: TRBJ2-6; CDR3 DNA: TGTGCCAGCTCCCCCGTGGACAGTCTCTCTGGGGCCAACGTCCTGACTTTC; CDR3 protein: CASSPVDSLSGANVLTF
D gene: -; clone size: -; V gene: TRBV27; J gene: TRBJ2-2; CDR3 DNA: TGTGCCAGCAGGGGGCTTGACTCGAACACCGGGGAGCTGTTTTTT; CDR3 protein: CASRGLDSNTGELFF
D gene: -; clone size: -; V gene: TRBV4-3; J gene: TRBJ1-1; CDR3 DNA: TGCGCCAGCAGCCAATCACCGGGACAGAACACTGAAGCTTTCTTT; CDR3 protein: CASSQSPGQNTEAFF
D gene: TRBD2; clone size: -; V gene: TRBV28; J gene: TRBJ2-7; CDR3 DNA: TGTGCCAGCAGTGCCGGACTAGCGGGGGGGTTCGGCGAGCAGTACTTC; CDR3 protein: CASSAGLAGGFGEQYF
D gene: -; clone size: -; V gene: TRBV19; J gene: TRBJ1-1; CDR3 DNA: TGTGCCAGTAGTATAGATTCGACAGGGAACACTGAAGCTTTCTTT; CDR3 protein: CASSIDSTGNTEAFF
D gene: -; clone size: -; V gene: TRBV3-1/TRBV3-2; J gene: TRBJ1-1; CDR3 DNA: TGTGCCAGCAGCATGGGACCCGACATGGCGGGGTTCACTGAAGCTTTCTTT; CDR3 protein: CASSMGPDMAGFTEAFF
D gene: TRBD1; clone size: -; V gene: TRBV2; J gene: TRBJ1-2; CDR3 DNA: TGTGCCAGCAGTGAAACGGGACAGGGGAATGGCTACACCTTC; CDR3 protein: CASSETGQGNGYTF
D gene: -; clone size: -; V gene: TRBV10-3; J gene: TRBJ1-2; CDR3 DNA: TGTGCCATCAGTCGGGACACCCGGGGCTACACCTTC; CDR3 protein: CAISRDTRGYTF
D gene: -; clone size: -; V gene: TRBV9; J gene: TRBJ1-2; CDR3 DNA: TGTGCCAGCAGCGAACAGGGAGATCATGGCTACACCTTC; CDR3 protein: CASSEQGDHGYTF
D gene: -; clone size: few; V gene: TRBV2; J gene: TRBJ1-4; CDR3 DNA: TGTGCCAGCAGTGACCCATGGGGGGCTAATGAAAAACTGTTTTTT; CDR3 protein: CASSDPWGANEKLFF
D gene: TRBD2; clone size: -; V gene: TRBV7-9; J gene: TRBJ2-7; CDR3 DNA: TGTGCCAGCACCCGAGGGGCGGGGGGGCCCTACGAGCAGTACTTC; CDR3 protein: CASTRGAGGPYEQYF
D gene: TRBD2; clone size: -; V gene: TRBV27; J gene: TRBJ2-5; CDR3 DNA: TGTGCCAGCAGTCTCAAAGCGGGGTCCCAAGAGACCCAGTACTTC; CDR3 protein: CASSLKAGSQETQYF
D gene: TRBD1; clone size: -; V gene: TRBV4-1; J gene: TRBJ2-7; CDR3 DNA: TGCGCCAGCAGCCATACCCCGACAGGGTGGTCCTACGAGCAGTACTTC; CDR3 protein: CASSHTPTGWSYEQYF
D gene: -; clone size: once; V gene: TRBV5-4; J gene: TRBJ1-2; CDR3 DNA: TGTGCCAGCAGCTTTGTTTCAGGGTTCTATGGCTACACCTTC; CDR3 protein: CASSFVSGFYGYTF
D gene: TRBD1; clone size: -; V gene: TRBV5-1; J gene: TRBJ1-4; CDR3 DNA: TGCGCCAGCAGCGCGGGACAGGGGGGTGAGGAAAAACTGTTTTTT; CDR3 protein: CASSAGQGGEEKLFF
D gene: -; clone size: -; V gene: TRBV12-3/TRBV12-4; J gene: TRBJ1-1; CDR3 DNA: TGTGCCAGCAGTTTGACGGGGTCAGCTTTCTTT; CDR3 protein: CASSLTGSAFF
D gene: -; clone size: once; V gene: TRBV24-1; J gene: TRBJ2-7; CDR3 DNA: TGTGCCACCAGTGCCGGGGGTTCCTACGAGCAGTACTTC; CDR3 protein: CATSAGGSYEQYF
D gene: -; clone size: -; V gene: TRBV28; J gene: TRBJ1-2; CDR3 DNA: TGTGCCACCCATGAGCCAGGGCCCTATGGCTACACCTTC; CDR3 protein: CATHEPGPYGYTF
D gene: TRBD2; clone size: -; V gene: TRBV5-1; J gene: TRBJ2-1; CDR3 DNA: TGCGCCAGCAGCCGCAGGGGAGGGACTAGGCTCGTCCCAGAGCAGTTCTTC; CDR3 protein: CASSRRGGTRLVPEQFF
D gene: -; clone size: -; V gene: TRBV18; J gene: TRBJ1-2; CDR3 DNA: TGTGCCAGCTCACGCGACAAGAGCTACACCTTC; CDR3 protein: CASSRDKSYTF
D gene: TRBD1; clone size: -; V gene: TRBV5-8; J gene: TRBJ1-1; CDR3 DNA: TGTGCCAGCAGCGCGCTACCAGGGGGCGCGGTTGAAGCTTTCTTT; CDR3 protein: CASSALPGGAVEAFF
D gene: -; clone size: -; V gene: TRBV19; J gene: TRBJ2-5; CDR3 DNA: TGTGCCAGTAGTTGGACCACGAAGATGAGCGGGGAGACCCAGTACTTC; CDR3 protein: CASSWTTKMSGETQYF
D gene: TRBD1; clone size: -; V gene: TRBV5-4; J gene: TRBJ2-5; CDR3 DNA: TGTGCCAGCAGGTTGGGGGACAGGGCTCAAGAGACCCAGTACTTC; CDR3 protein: CASRLGDRAQETQYF
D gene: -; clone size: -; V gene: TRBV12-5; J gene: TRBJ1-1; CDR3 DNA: TGTGCTAGTGCCATCACGACAGGGAACACTGAAGCTTTCTTT; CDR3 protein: CASAITTGNTEAFF
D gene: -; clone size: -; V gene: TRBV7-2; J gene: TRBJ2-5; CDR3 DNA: TGTGCCAGCAGCTCCCCCACAGGGGACTGGGAGACCCAGTACTTC; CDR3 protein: CASSSPTGDWETQYF
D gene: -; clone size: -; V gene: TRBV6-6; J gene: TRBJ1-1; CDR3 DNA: TGTGCCAGCAGTCCATGGATAGCGGCGAACACTGAAGCTTTCTTT; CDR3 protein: CASSPWIAANTEAFF
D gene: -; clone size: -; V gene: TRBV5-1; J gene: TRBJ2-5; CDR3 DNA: TGCGCCAGCAGCCCCGGACACGCGAACCAAGAGACCCAGTACTTC; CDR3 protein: CASSPGHANQETQYF
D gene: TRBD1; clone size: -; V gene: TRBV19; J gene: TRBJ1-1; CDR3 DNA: TGTGCCAGTAGTATGGGGACAGGCCCCATGAACACTGAAGCTTTCTTT; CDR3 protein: CASSMGTGPMNTEAFF
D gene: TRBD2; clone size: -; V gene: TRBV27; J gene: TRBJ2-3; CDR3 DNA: TGTGCCAGCAGTTTATCGGCTAGCGGCGGAGATACGCAGTATTTT; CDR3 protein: CASSLSASGGDTQYF
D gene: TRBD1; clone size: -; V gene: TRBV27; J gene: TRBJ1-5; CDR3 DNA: TGTGCCAGCAGTCCCGACAGGGCGCGGAATCAGCCCCAGCATTTT; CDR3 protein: CASSPDRARNQPQHF
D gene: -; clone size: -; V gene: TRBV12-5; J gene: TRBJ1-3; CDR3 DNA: TGTGCTAGTGGCTCAGGGGACTCTGGAAACACCATATATTTT; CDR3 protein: CASGSGDSGNTIYF
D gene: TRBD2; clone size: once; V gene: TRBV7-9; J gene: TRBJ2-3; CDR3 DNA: TGTGCCAGCAGCTTAGTCCCCACTAGCGGGTGGTCATACACAGATACGCAGTATTTT; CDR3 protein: CASSLVPTSGWSYTDTQYF
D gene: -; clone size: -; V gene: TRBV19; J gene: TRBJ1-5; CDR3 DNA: TGTGCCAGCAGGGACAAAGGAGTGCATCAGCCCCAGCATTTT; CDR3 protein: CASRDKGVHQPQHF
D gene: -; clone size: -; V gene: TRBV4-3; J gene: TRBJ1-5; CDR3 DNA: TGCGCCAGCAGCCAAATTACAAGCAATCAGCCCCAGCATTTT; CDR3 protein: CASSQITSNQPQHF
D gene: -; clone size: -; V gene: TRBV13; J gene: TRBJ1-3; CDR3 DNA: TGTGCCAGCAGTCGGTCGGGGTCTGGAAACACCATATATTTT; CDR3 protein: CASSRSGSGNTIYF
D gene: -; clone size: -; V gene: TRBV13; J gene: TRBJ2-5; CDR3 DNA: TGTGCCAGCAGCGCCCGACAGGGAGGAGAGACCCAGTACTTC; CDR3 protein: CASSARQGGETQYF
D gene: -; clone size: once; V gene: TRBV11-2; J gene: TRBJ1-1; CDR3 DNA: TGTGCCAGCAGCTTGGGGGGGGTAGGAGCTTTCTTT; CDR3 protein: CASSLGGVGAFF
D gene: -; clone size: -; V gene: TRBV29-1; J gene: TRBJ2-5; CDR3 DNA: TGCAGCGTTGGTACAGGGACCCAGTACTTC; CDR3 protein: CSVGTGTQYF
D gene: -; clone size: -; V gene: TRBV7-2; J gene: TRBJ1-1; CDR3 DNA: TGTGCCAGCACCCCACGGGTCGTGCGGGGGCCGGGTGAAGCTTTCTTT; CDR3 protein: CASTPRVVRGPGEAFF
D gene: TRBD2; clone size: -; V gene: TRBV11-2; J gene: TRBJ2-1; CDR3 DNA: TGTGCCAGCAGCTTAATACTGGGGCTAGCGGGGGTGAATGAGCAGTTCTTC; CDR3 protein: CASSLILGLAGVNEQFF
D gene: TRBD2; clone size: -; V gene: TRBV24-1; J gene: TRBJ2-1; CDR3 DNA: TGTGCCACCAGTGATCCCTCCTGGACTAGCGGGGGGCCAAGCTCCTACAATGAGCAGTTCTTC; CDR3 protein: CATSDPSWTSGGPSSYNEQFF
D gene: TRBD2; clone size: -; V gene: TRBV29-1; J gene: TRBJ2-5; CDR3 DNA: TGCAGCGTTGCCGGGACTAGCGGAGACTCCCTCCAAGAGACCCAGTACTTC; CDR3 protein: CSVAGTSGDSLQETQYF
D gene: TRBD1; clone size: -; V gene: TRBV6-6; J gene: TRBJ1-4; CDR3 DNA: TGTGCCAGCAGTCTGGACAGGTATAATGAAAAACTGTTTTTT; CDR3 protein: CASSLDRYNEKLFF
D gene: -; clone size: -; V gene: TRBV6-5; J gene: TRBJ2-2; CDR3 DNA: TGTGCCAGCAGTTACTCGGCCGCCGCCGGGGCCGGGGAGCTGTTTTTT; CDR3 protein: CASSYSAAAGAGELFF
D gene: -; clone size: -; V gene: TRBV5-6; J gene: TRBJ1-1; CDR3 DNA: TGTGCCAGCTTTGACGGGGGGTACACTGAAGCTTTCTTT; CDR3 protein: CASFDGGYTEAFF
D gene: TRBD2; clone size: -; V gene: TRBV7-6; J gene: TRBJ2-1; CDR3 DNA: TGTGCCAGCAGCTTAGAGGGAGGGCTAAGGGATGAGCAGTTCTTC; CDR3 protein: CASSLEGGLRDEQFF
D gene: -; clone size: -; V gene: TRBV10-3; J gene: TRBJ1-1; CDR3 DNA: TGTGCCTCCACTGGGGCCAGGGGAAACACTGAAGCTTTCTTT; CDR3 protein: CASTGARGNTEAFF
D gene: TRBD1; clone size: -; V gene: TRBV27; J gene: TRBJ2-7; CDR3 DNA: TGTGCCAGCAGTTCCCGACAGGGTCCCTACGAGCAGTACTTC; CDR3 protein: CASSSRQGPYEQYF
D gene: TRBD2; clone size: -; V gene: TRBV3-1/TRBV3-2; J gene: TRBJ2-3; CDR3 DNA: TGTGCCAGCAGCCAAGATCTAACGAGACTAGCGGGGGGCGAAGATACGCAGTATTTT; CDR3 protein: CASSQDLTRLAGGEDTQYF
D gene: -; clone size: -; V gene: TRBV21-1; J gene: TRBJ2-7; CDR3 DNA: TGTGCCAGATCTAATGGGCTTCGCGGGCCAGTCTACGAGCAGTACTTC; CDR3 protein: CARSNGLRGPVYEQYF
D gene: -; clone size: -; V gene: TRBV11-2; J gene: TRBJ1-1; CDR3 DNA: TGTGCCAGCAGCTTAGAGGGCGGGGCAGGCACTGAAGCTTTCTTT; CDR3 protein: CASSLEGGAGTEAFF
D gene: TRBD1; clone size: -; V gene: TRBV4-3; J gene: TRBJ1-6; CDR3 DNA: TGCGCCAGCAGCCAAGAAGGGACAGGGTTAAATTCACCCCTCCACTTT; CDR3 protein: CASSQEGTGLNSPLHF
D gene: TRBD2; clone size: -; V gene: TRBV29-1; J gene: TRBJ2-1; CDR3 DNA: TGCAGCGCGAGCGTTAGCGGGGGGGCTTTTAATGAGCAGTTCTTC; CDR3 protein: CSASVSGGAFNEQFF
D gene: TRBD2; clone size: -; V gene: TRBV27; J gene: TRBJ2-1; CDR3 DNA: TGTGCCAGCAGTTTGACGAGCGGGGGGGCCTCGGGCAATGAGCAGTTCTTC; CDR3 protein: CASSLTSGGASGNEQFF
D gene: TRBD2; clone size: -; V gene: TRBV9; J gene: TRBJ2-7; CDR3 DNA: TGTGCCAGCAGCGTTGGGGGGGTAAGGTACGAGCAGTACTTC; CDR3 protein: CASSVGGVRYEQYF
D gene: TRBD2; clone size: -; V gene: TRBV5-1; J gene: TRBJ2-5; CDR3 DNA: TGCGCCAGCAGCTCCCGGACTAGCGGGACGCTGGAGACCCAGTACTTC; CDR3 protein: CASSSRTSGTLETQYF
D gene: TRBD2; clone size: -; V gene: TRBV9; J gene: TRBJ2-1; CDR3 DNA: TGTGCCAGCAGCGTAACGACTAGCGGGGGCTCCTACAATGAGCAGTTCTTC; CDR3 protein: CASSVTTSGGSYNEQFF